This TCR beta chain derives from a study of T cells in Graves' hyperthyroidism and ophthalmopathy. Study information: Staff took peripheral blood when the initial diagnosis was made, before any treatment began.

Amplified TCR beta CDR3 regions came from RNA transcripts. TCR CDR3 regions were first amplified by RT-PCR with HTBI primers. TCRdb recomputed calls from the multiplex PCR reads with MiXCR, one row per CDR3 protein. The sample holds about 52,000 distinct CDR3 sequences, less than 60% seen once. Ten or more counts support this clonotype. The antigen remains undetermined. The PBMCs studied were ones that came from about 9.9 ml fresh peripheral blood. The junction had 8 bases not matched to a gene; V was cut back by 7 bases and J by 1 base. The CDR3 runs 16 residues. CDR1 and CDR2 (germline): SGHNT, YYREEE (reference sequence). General study points: Blood also showed most of the thyroid clonotypes that were expanded above 0.001.

This chain links TRBV5-4 with TRBJ2-2, with TRBD2 identical over 9 bases. This receptor was obtained from a woman in her fifties or sixties with Graves' ophthalmopathy. What was sequenced was blood. The CDR3 sequence: CASADKTSGNTGELFF. The DNA of the CDR3 is TGTGCCAGCGCGGATAAGACTAGCGGGAACACCGGGGAGCTGTTTTTT. The full variable domain, in which reference TRBV5-4 and TRBJ2-2 provide the parts outside the CDR3, is ETGVTQSPTHLIKTRGQQVTLRCSSQSGHNTVSWYQQALGQGPQFIFQYYREEENGRGNFPPRFSGLQFPNYSSELNVNALELDDSALYLCASADKTSGNTGELFFGEGSRLTVL.